The 29 T cell receptor beta chains below come from one sample, sequenced in a study of CD8+ T cells in alopecia areata. Following extraction, RNA underwent reverse transcription to cDNA, which served as the sequencing template. Profiled with immunoSEQ multiplex PCR; TCRdb holds only in-frame clones, not every one. The repertoire holds 95,000 to 150,000 clones, with over 55% as singletons. The treatment is: oral pan-JAK inhibitor, 5-10 mg twice daily. The source was CD4+ T cells sorted from blood, collected at week 4, from a patient treated with tofacitinib. These receptors were obtained from a human donor with alopecia areata.

The J gene is TRBJ2-2, the V gene TRBV10-3; 7 bases match TRBD2. V gave up 4 bases and J gave up 2 bases; unmatched junction bases: 4. The CDR3 sequence is 15 residues long. CDR1 and CDR2 (germline): ENHRY, SYGVKD. The CDR3 DNA reads TGTGCCATCAGTGTAAGCGGGGTAAACACCGGGGAGCTGTTTTTT. It is translated as CAISVSGVNTGELFF.

The genes are TRBV15 and TRBJ2-4; 8 bases match TRBD1. With V trimmed by 6 bases and J by 6 bases, 4 bases remained unmatched. This CDR3 comprises 13 residues. Looked up from germline, CDR1 is LNHNV and CDR2 is YYDKDF (reference sequence). The CDR3 nucleotides are TGTGCCACCAGTACTGACAGGGGAAACATTCAGTACTTC. This encodes CATSTDRGNIQYF.

V usage is TRBV30 and J usage is TRBJ2-3; maybe TRBD1 (6 bases). The CDR3 is 16 amino acids. Per the germline V gene, CDR1 is GTSNPN and CDR2 is SVGIG (reference sequence). V lost 3 bases, J lost 2 bases, and 18 bases lay in between. DNA for the CDR3: TGTGCCTGGAGCACGGCCTCGGACAGCTTCACAGATACGCAGTATTTT. Protein: CAWSTASDSFTDTQYF.

This clone has a handful of counts. Sequence at one end of the junction differs from germline and may be a read error. The chain carries TRBV7-2 and TRBJ2-5, with TRBD2 matching 9 bases. This CDR3 region has 13 residues. Germline CDR1 and CDR2: SGHTA and FQGNSA. The CDR3 DNA sequence: TGTGCCAGCAGCTTGGAGCTAGCGGGGAACTGGAACTTC. Residues: CASSLELAGNWNF.

CDR3 DNA sequence: TGTGCCAGCAGTTACCGTGGGATTTATGGCTACACCTTC. This sequence encodes CASSYRGIYGYTF. The chain employs TRBV6-5 and TRBJ1-2; no definite D call. Germline V gene lookup returns CDR1 MNHEY and CDR2 SVGAGI. V gave up 2 bases and J gave up 5 bases, with 9 bases separating them. CDR3 length: 13 residues.

The chain couples TRBV30 to TRBJ2-7, with TRBD2 matching over 16 bases. Trimming removed 3 bases from V and 3 bases from J; junction bases left unmatched: 11. The CDR3 is 18 residues long. Per the germline V gene, CDR1 is GTSNPN and CDR2 is SVGIG (reference sequence). The CDR3 sequence: CAWRTGLAGGPSSYEQYF. The CDR3 region has the DNA TGTGCCTGGAGGACGGGACTAGCGGGAGGGCCTTCTAGCTACGAGCAGTACTTC.

This sequence joins TRBV29-1 and TRBJ2-7; 11 nucleotides align to TRBD2. The ends lost 4 bases at V and 0 bases at J; junction bases unmatched: 2. CDR3 length: 14 amino acids. Germline V gives CDR1 SQVTM, CDR2 ANQGSEA. The chain's CDR3 is CSVASGGHSYEQYF. Written as DNA, the CDR3 is TGCAGCGTTGCTAGCGGGGGGCACTCCTACGAGCAGTACTTC.

The rearrangement joins TRBV7-2 to TRBJ2-3; TRBD2 is a possible D gene (5 bases). Trimming left V 5 bases short and J 3 bases short, with 12 bases between. The CDR3 has 14 amino acids. In germline, CDR1 is SGHTA, CDR2 FQGNSA. Written as DNA, the CDR3 is TGTGCCAGCAGCCCACTAGGTTTTACAGATACGCAGTATTTT. Its protein is CASSPLGFTDTQYF.

The chain links TRBV19 to TRBJ1-1, with a tentative D call TRBD1 (6 bases). CDR1 and CDR2 from the germline V gene are LNHDA and SQIVND (reference sequence). The CDR3 loop spans 16 amino acids. Trimming took off 7 bases at V and 3 bases at J, with 21 bases between the two ends. CDR3 loop: CASKPKGDRGDTEAFF. Written as DNA, the CDR3 is TGTGCCAGTAAACCTAAGGGGGACCGTGGGGACACTGAAGCTTTCTTT.

V gene TRBV29-1 combines with J gene TRBJ2-5, with D possibly TRBD2 on 5 matching bases. CDR1 SQVTM and CDR2 ANQGSEA come from the germline V gene. V was shortened by 5 bases and J by 2 bases, with 18 bases between the two germline ends. CDR3 length: 15 residues. The CDR3 protein is CSVWGRDGIQETQYF. The CDR3, as DNA: TGCAGCGTTTGGGGTCGGGATGGAATACAAGAGACCCAGTACTTC.

This clone was recorded once. The gene calls are TRBV5-1 and TRBJ2-3; D remains ambiguous. V lost 2 bases, J lost 2 bases, and 12 bases lay in between. Germline values: CDR1 SGHRS, CDR2 YFSETQ. This CDR3 contains 15 residues. The CDR3 DNA follows: TGCGCCAGCAGCTTCAAGGCGAGCCCCACAGATACGCAGTATTTT. It codes for CASSFKASPTDTQYF.

The table lists this clone with a few counts. The chain has TRBV4-3 and TRBJ2-6, with D possibly TRBD1 on 6 matching bases. V was trimmed by 4 bases and J by 3 bases, leaving 19 bases between them. Germline CDR1 reads LGHNA; CDR2 reads YSLEER. The CDR3 has 18 residues. The CDR3 DNA sequence: TGCGCCAGCAGCCCCCCTCCCAAGGGGGTACGTGGGGCCAACGTCCTGACTTTC. Protein product: CASSPPPKGVRGANVLTF.

The chain has TRBV7-2 and TRBJ2-5; 9 bases line up with TRBD1. Germline values: CDR1 SGHTA, CDR2 FQGNSA. V was clipped by 3 bases and J by 2 bases; unmatched bases: 4. The CDR3 loop spans 15 amino acids. The CDR3 DNA reads as TGTGCCAGCAGCTTCGGACAGGGGATACAAGAGACCCAGTACTTC. Its protein product is CASSFGQGIQETQYF.

The chain combines TRBV18 with TRBJ1-5; D call uncertain. Germline V gene data show CDR1 as KGHSH and CDR2 as LQKENI. CDR3 length: 13 amino acids. The germline V and J ends were trimmed by 6 bases and 3 bases, with 9 bases remaining between them. CDR3 sequence: CASSLATNQPQHF. CDR3 coding DNA: TGTGCCAGCTCCCTGGCTACCAATCAGCCCCAGCATTTT.

This clone was counted between two and nine times. The chain recombines TRBV23-1 with TRBJ2-3; D uncertain. TRBV23-1 is reported as an ORF; its role is uncertain. The CDR3 sequence is 16 residues long. V gave up 4 bases and J gave up 2 bases, with 16 bases separating them. CDR3 DNA: TGCGCCAGCAGTCCCTGTAGGGCAGCTTCCACAGATACGCAGTATTTT. Translated, it gives CASSPCRAASTDTQYF.

The CDR3 protein is CASSAGLAKETQYF. The DNA for the CDR3 is TGCGCCAGCAGCGCGGGACTAGCGAAAGAGACCCAGTACTTC. The rearrangement joins TRBV5-1 to TRBJ2-5; the match to TRBD2 covers 10 bases. Germline V gene sequence: CDR1 SGHRS, CDR2 YFSETQ. The CDR3 has 14 amino acids. V lost 4 bases, J lost 3 bases, and 3 bases stayed unmatched.

The gene calls are TRBV29-1 and TRBJ1-4; D may be TRBD1 (5 bases). Looked up from germline, CDR1 is SQVTM and CDR2 is ANQGSEA. V lost 6 bases and J lost 8, with 16 bases in between. The CDR3 has 13 amino acids. The CDR3 nucleotides are TGCAGCGTGGCGGTCGGGGGGAGGGAAAAACTGTTTTTT. Residues: CSVAVGGREKLFF.

This sequence joins TRBV5-6 and TRBJ2-3; D uncertain. CDR1 SGHDT and CDR2 YYEEEE come from the germline V gene. The length of the CDR3 is 16 residues. The germline V and J ends were trimmed by 0 bases and 2 bases, with 13 bases remaining between them. This CDR3 is CASSLASAYVTDTQYF. As DNA, the CDR3 is TGTGCCAGCAGCTTGGCCTCAGCATATGTCACAGATACGCAGTATTTT.

In DNA form, the CDR3 reads TGCAGCGTACAAAATGAACGGTCCCAGCATTTT. Translated: CSVQNERSQHF. V gene TRBV29-1 combines with J gene TRBJ1-5; no firm D call. The CDR3 totals 11 residues. The germline V gene encodes CDR1 SQVTM and CDR2 ANQGSEA. Trimming pared 6 bases from V and 11 bases from J, leaving 14 bases between.

There are a few counts of this clone. The gene calls are TRBV5-1 and TRBJ2-1; 13 nucleotides agree with TRBD2. CDR3 length: 19 amino acids. Germline trimming cut 4 bases from V and 0 bases from J; bases unmatched to any gene: 10. Germline CDR1 and CDR2: SGHRS and YFSETQ. The CDR3 nucleotides are TGCGCCAGCAGCGGGTTTGGGACTAGCGGGACTAGCTCCTACAATGAGCAGTTCTTC. Its protein product is CASSGFGTSGTSSYNEQFF.

The chain links TRBV7-2 to TRBJ2-7, with unresolved D. Trimming pared 2 bases from V and 0 bases from J, leaving 8 bases between. The CDR3 extends over 14 amino acids. Germline loops: CDR1 SGHTA, CDR2 FQGNSA. The CDR3 DNA follows: TGTGCCAGCAGCTTATTGCACAGCTCCTACGAGCAGTACTTC. It is translated as CASSLLHSSYEQYF.

This clone occurred a few times. The chain recombines TRBV7-6 with TRBJ1-3; TRBD1 might be the D (5 bases). This CDR3 has 14 residues. V was pared by 4 bases and J by 1 base, with 8 bases between. Germline V gene sequence: CDR1 SGHVS, CDR2 FNYEAQ. For the CDR3, the DNA is TGTGCCAGCAGCTCGCAGGGATCTGGAAACACCATATATTTT. Translating it yields CASSSQGSGNTIYF.

In this sample, this clone turned up a few times. The rearrangement uses TRBV27 and TRBJ2-5; TRBD1 is a possible D gene (6 bases). Trimming took off 7 bases at V and 5 bases at J, with 17 bases between the two ends. The length of the CDR3 is 14 residues. Germline assignment: CDR1 MNHEY and CDR2 SMNVEV (reference sequence). The CDR3 spells CASTPDRFRETQYF. The CDR3 coding sequence is TGTGCCAGCACCCCCGACAGGTTTCGGGAGACCCAGTACTTC.

This sequence joins TRBV10-2 and TRBJ2-1; 7 bases are a match to TRBD2. V shed 7 bases and J 9 bases; nucleotides not matched to a gene: 12. The CDR3 loop spans 14 amino acids. Germline CDR1 WSHSY, CDR2 SAAADI. CDR3 nucleotides: TGCGCCAGCATCCAACGGGGGGTTGTCGGTGAGCAGTTCTTC. Amino acids: CASIQRGVVGEQFF.

This sequence joins TRBV29-1 and TRBJ1-1; D call uncertain. The germline V gene has CDR1 SQVTM and CDR2 ANQGSEA. The ends were cut back, 1 base at V and 4 bases at J, with 7 bases in the middle. CDR3 length: 12 amino acids. The CDR3 here is CSVEGYGTEAFF. The CDR3 DNA sequence: TGCAGCGTTGAAGGTTACGGCACTGAAGCTTTCTTT.

The V call is TRBV6-1, the J call TRBJ2-3; 7 bases fit TRBD2. This CDR3 is 12 amino acids long. V was pared by 11 bases and J by 1 base, with 3 bases of the junction left unmatched. CDR1 MNHNS and CDR2 SASEGT come from the germline V gene. The CDR3 protein is CAGRGGTDTQYF. The CDR3 nucleotides read TGTGCCGGCCGGGGGGGCACAGATACGCAGTATTTT.

This clone was detected once. This chain joins TRBV7-2 and TRBJ1-6, with a tentative D call TRBD1 (5 bases). V lost 2 bases and J 5 bases, leaving 16 bases between the germline ends. The CDR3 runs to 17 residues. The germline V gene encodes CDR1 SGHTA and CDR2 FQGNSA. CDR3 in amino acids: CASSLRGPQANNSPLHF. CDR3 in DNA: TGTGCCAGCAGCTTAAGGGGACCACAGGCCAATAATTCACCCCTCCACTTT.

J is TRBJ2-3 and V is TRBV7-2, with a weak D call TRBD2 (6 bases). The V end was cut by 4 bases, the J end by 4 bases, with 15 bases between. The germline V gene encodes CDR1 SGHTA and CDR2 FQGNSA. The CDR3 length is 15 residues. The CDR3 nucleotides are TGTGCCAGCAGCTCACACTCGGGACTGGCAGATACGCAGTATTTT. It is translated as CASSSHSGLADTQYF.

This sequence joins TRBV4-1 and TRBJ2-1; weak D call: TRBD2 (5 bases). Trimming stripped 2 bases from V and 4 bases from J, with 15 bases between. The CDR3 totals 16 residues. From germline, CDR1 is MGHRA and CDR2 YSYEKL. The DNA of the CDR3 is TGCGCCAGCAGCCAAAGGTTAACTAGTGAATACAATGAGCAGTTCTTC. It translates to CASSQRLTSEYNEQFF.